This T cell receptor (beta chain) was observed in a study of OX40 agonist ivuxolimab in advanced cancers. In the study overall: Eligibility admitted prior anti-PD-1, anti-PD-L1 or anti-CTLA-4 therapy; around 38% had some. General study findings and limits: The CD4+ and CD8+ T cells in the blood had expanded clonally by week 6 at 0.1 to 3.0 mg/kg. Antigen specificity was not determined for the expanded peripheral T cells.

Germline lookup yields CDR1 LGHNA and CDR2 YNFKEQ. V was clipped by 0 bases and J by 2 bases, with 6 bases between them. The CDR3 has 14 residues. This clone was seen just once. The antigen remains undetermined. Clones were read by immunoSEQ multiplex PCR, and TCRdb kept only the in-frame ones, dropping some. Of tens of thousands of clones in the sample, 80% were seen once. Blood samples were obtained at baseline, cycle 4 day 1, and cycle 7 day 1. The starting material was CD4+ or CD8+ T cells sorted from blood, obtained in a trial of the OX40 agonist ivuxolimab. The V call is TRBV4-2, the J call TRBJ2-3; D unclear. This clonotype was obtained from an adult with an advanced solid tumor such as melanoma, head and neck, liver or kidney cancer. CDR3 sequence: CASSQDPSTDTQYF. DNA for the CDR3: TGTGCCAGCAGCCAAGATCCCTCCACAGATACGCAGTATTTT.